This T cell receptor beta chain was captured in a study of response to subunit inactivated influenza vaccine. Points from the study as a whole: Authors proposed each seasonal influenza vaccination draws in few new T cells.

In the case of this clonotype: Its antigen remains unidentified.

V was shortened by 1 base and J by 10 bases, with 10 bases between the two germline ends. The CDR3 is 12 amino acids. Per germline, CDR1 LGHDT and CDR2 YNNKEL (reference sequence). TCRdb analysed the RT-PCR reads with MiXCR anew, one entry per CDR3 protein. The table shows approximately 520,000 distinct CDR3 sequences, with 16% occurring only once. Sequenced material: CD4+ T cells sorted from PBMCs, taken 23 months after vaccination. The receptor comes from a man aged 45-69 years who received an inactivated influenza vaccine. The chain joins TRBV3-1 to TRBJ1-1; no clear D. CDR3 amino acids: CASSQGLRRAFF. DNA of the CDR3: TGTGCCAGCAGCCAAGGCTTAAGGAGAGCTTTCTTT.